This T cell receptor (beta chain) is from a study of cytomegalovirus exposure and HLA in healthy donors. Looking at the study overall: Of the donors genotyped, about 390 in all, 80% to 85% fell in the Caucasian-associated ancestry cluster.

The study's findings and limits: When a later analysis was performed, an Asian-associated ancestry cluster reportedly had fewer N-insertions than the approximately 700-donor mean. Likely technical artifact: a cluster of highly shared sequence variants.

As concerns this clone: The antigen is undetermined.

Both 60 Vbeta primers and 13 Jbeta primers went into the PCR. Here immunoSEQ multiplex PCR was the method, and the copy in TCRdb shows in-frame clones only, minus some. The sample has 120,000 to 150,000 clones; 78% are singletons. The J segment lost 2 bases and the V segment lost 4 bases, leaving 4 bases of the junction unmatched. Germline-derived CDR1 and CDR2 are SEHNR and FQNEAQ (reference sequence). The CDR3 runs 14 residues. Sequenced input: PBMCs. The sequence came from a male donor in good health and CMV-seronegative. V and J are TRBV7-9 and TRBJ2-7; 8 nucleotides line up with TRBD1. The CDR3, as DNA: TGTGCCAGCAGCTCACGGACAGGGACCTACGAGCAGTACTTC. Translating gives CASSSRTGTYEQYF. Full variable domain (rest looked up from reference TRBV7-9 and TRBJ2-7): DTGVSQNPRHKITKRGQNVTFRCDPISEHNRLYWYRQTLGQGPEFLTYFQNEAQLEKSRLLSDRFSAERPKGSFSTLEIQRTEQGDSAMYLCASSSRTGTYEQYFGPGTRLTVT.